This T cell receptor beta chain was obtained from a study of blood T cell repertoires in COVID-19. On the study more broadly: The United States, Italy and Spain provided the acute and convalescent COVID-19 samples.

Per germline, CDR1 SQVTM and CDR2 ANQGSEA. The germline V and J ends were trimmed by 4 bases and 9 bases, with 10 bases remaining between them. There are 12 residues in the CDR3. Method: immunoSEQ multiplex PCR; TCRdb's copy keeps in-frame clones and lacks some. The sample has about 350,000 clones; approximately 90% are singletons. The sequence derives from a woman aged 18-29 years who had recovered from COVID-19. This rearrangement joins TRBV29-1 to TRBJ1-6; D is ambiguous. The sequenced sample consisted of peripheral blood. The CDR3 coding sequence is TGCAGCGTTGGGGAGGGATCTTCACCCCTCCACTTT. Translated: CSVGEGSSPLHF.